The clone carrying this T cell receptor beta chain was observed a handful of times. The antigen is unknown. Expressed TCRB transcripts got sequenced, as all isolated RNA was reverse transcribed. The assay was immunoSEQ multiplex PCR, and TCRdb's table has in-frame clones only and misses some. The sample includes around 280,000 clones, over 12% of them seen just once. Germline CDR1 and CDR2: MNHNS and SASEGT. The CDR3 runs to 14 residues. Between the trimmed V and J ends, which lost 5 bases and 5 bases, there was a span of 16 bases. The data derive from a study of beta chain features in type 1 diabetes. Findings and limits, study-wide: TCRB CDR3s were moderately but significantly shorter in Type 1 diabetes patients in all four CD4+ subsets.

This sequence originates from a man between 18 and 29 years old with type 1 diabetes. Material for sequencing was naive CD4+ T cells from blood. The gene calls are TRBV6-1 and TRBJ2-7, with a tentative D call TRBD1 (6 bases). CDR3 loop: CASSRDTGWDEQYF. The DNA for the CDR3 is TGTGCCAGCAGTCGGGACACCGGTTGGGACGAGCAGTACTTC.